The entry below describes one T cell receptor (beta chain). The assay was immunoSEQ multiplex PCR, and TCRdb's table has in-frame clones only and misses some. The data contain fewer than 350,000 clones, roughly nine tenths of them seen just once; the ten biggest clones take up 5.5% to 7%. These data belong to a study of blood T cell repertoires in COVID-19. The age range of participants was about 18 to 90 years, with residence in about 25 US areas. Participant-reported clinical history was the basis for cohort assignment. Each recovered donor of Cohort 3 presented with two negative PCRs, clearance, or symptom resolution. Per germline, CDR1 LNHDA and CDR2 SQIVND (reference sequence). The CDR3 is 14 amino acids. Trimming removed 7 bases from V and 5 bases from J; junction bases left unmatched: 10.

The rearrangement uses TRBV19 and TRBJ1-1; 7 bases match TRBD1. Sample: PBMCs or T cells enriched from blood (not recorded which). This receptor was taken from a woman aged 35 to 49 who had recovered from COVID-19. The CDR3 nucleotides read TGTGCCAGTACCGACAGGGAATGGGTTACTGAAGCTTTCTTT. Translated, it gives CASTDREWVTEAFF. Variable domain in full (rest from reference TRBV19 and TRBJ1-1): DGGITQSPKYLFRKEGQNVTLSCEQNLNHDAMYWYRQDPGQGLRLIYYSQIVNDFQKGDIAEGYSVSREKKESFPLTVTSAQKNPTAFYLCASTDREWVTEAFFGQGTRLTVV.